What follows is one T cell receptor beta chain and its context. Antigen unknown. Here immunoSEQ multiplex PCR was the method, and the copy in TCRdb shows in-frame clones only, minus some. The table has a few thousand clones, 25% to 35% seen once. This sample is drawn from a study of T cells in localized non-small cell lung cancer. Regarding the study as a whole: Elevated circulating T cell density in blood was associated with longer overall survival. Only one tumor region was sequenced, so heterogeneity remains possible. Paired adjacent lung recovered a median around 59 of the top 100 tumor clones. There was higher T cell clonality in uninvolved adjacent lung than in tumor, and it was highest there.

In germline, CDR1 is SGHAT, CDR2 FQDESV (reference sequence). CDR3 size: 14 residues. The V end lost 0 bases, the J end lost 8 bases, and 13 bases lay between the germline ends. The chain carries TRBV11-1 and TRBJ1-2, with D unresolved. The source is a woman aged 35 to 70 with stage III lung adenocarcinoma. Sequences were derived from lung tumor tissue, sampled before any cancer treatment. Here the CDR3 DNA reads TGTGCCAGCAGCTTAGCGGTCGGTATTCGGGGCTACACCTTC. This codes for CASSLAVGIRGYTF.